The 29 T cell receptor beta chains in this list originate from one sample, sequenced in a study of cytomegalovirus exposure and HLA in healthy donors. It was with 60 Vbeta and 13 Jbeta primers that the PCR ran. Sequencing used immunoSEQ multiplex PCR; TCRdb keeps in-frame clones, though not all of them. The table includes 100,000 or so clones, over 60% detected once. The sequenced sample was PBMCs. These receptors came from a man aged 35 to 55 in good health and CMV-seropositive.

Note on this clone: Other nucleotide sequences in the sample specify the same CDR3. The CDR3 coding sequence is TGTGCCAGCAGCTTAAATCGCGACAATGAGCAGTTCTTC. Its protein is CASSLNRDNEQFF. V usage is TRBV7-3 and J usage is TRBJ2-1; D gene unclear. The V end was cut by 1 base, the J end by 5 bases, with 6 bases between. The CDR3 is 13 amino acids. Per germline, CDR1 SGHTA and CDR2 FQGTGA.

The rearrangement joins TRBV12-5 to TRBJ2-1, with 10 bases that match TRBD2. The CDR3 loop spans 13 amino acids. Germline-derived CDR1 and CDR2 are LGHNT and FRNRAP. Trimming took 4 bases from V and 15 from J; bases not matched to a gene: 9. The CDR3 spells CASGSLAGGRRFF. CDR3 in DNA: TGTGCTAGTGGTTCTTTAGCGGGGGGCCGTCGGTTCTTC.

A few counts support this clone. The CDR3 region has the DNA TGTGCCGGCCAACAGGGTTATAATTCACCCCTCCACTTT. Amino acid sequence: CAGQQGYNSPLHF. The chain is built from TRBV7-2 and TRBJ1-6; possible D gene TRBD1, 6 bases. The germline V and J ends were trimmed by 11 bases and 4 bases, with 12 bases remaining between them. The CDR3 runs to 13 residues. Germline V gene data show CDR1 as SGHTA and CDR2 as FQGNSA.

The chain has TRBV7-2 and TRBJ2-1; 10 positions match TRBD1. The germline V gene has CDR1 SGHTA and CDR2 FQGNSA. The junction had 6 bases not matched to a gene; V was cut back by 5 bases and J by 8 bases. CDR3 length: 14 amino acids. The CDR3 region is CASSLLGTGDEQFF. CDR3 sequence (DNA): TGTGCCAGCAGCCTCCTTGGGACAGGGGATGAGCAGTTCTTC.

The chain has TRBV29-1 and TRBJ2-5; D uncertain. This CDR3 contains 12 residues. Germline lookup yields CDR1 SQVTM and CDR2 ANQGSEA. Trimming pared 7 bases from V and 4 bases from J, leaving 13 bases between. CDR3 protein: CSASEIRETQYF. The CDR3 DNA follows: TGCAGCGCCTCTGAGATTCGAGAGACCCAGTACTTC.

This clone has a handful of counts. J is TRBJ2-3 and V is TRBV4-1; 7 bases agree with TRBD2. From germline, CDR1 is MGHRA and CDR2 YSYEKL. The CDR3 length is 14 residues. The J segment lost 0 bases and the V segment lost 9 bases, leaving 6 bases of the junction unmatched. The CDR3, as DNA: TGCGCCAGTAAGCGGGGTTCTAGCACAGATACGCAGTATTTT. It translates to CASKRGSSTDTQYF.

The chain joins TRBV25-1 to TRBJ1-3; 9 bases line up with TRBD1. Germline CDR1 reads MGHDK; CDR2 reads SYGVNS. V trimming: 6 bases; J trimming: 1 base; junction bases outside the gene matches: 10. The CDR3 runs 17 residues. This chain's CDR3 is CASSDTGGRSSGNTIYF. The CDR3 nucleotides are TGTGCCAGCAGCGATACAGGGGGCCGGAGTTCTGGAAACACCATATATTTT.

The genes are TRBV19 and TRBJ1-3, with a tentative D call TRBD1 (5 bases). The CDR3 has 13 residues. With 5 bases removed from V and 4 bases from J, the gap between germline ends came to 9 bases. Germline assignment: CDR1 LNHDA and CDR2 SQIVND (reference sequence). The CDR3 DNA is TGTGCCAGTAGTGTGGGACTGGGAAACACCATATATTTT. The encoded protein is CASSVGLGNTIYF. Combining the CDR3 with reference TRBV19 and TRBJ1-3 gives the whole variable domain DGGITQSPKYLFRKEGQNVTLSCEQNLNHDAMYWYRQDPGQGLRLIYYSQIVNDFQKGDIAEGYSVSREKKESFPLTVTSAQKNPTAFYLCASSVGLGNTIYFGEGSWLTVV.

This clone is a singleton in its sample. The gene calls are TRBV5-1 and TRBJ1-3; D is perhaps TRBD1 (5 bases). The CDR3 has 15 amino acids. The germline V gene encodes CDR1 SGHRS and CDR2 YFSETQ. The V and J ends lost 0 bases and 0 bases respectively, with 7 bases between them. The CDR3 protein is CASSLEGFSGNTIYF. For the CDR3, the DNA is TGCGCCAGCAGCTTGGAGGGGTTCTCTGGAAACACCATATATTTT.

V gene TRBV7-2 combines with J gene TRBJ1-1; D not certain. The CDR3 loop spans 14 amino acids. Deletions cut 3 bases from V and 2 bases from J, with 10 bases between. Per germline, CDR1 SGHTA and CDR2 FQGNSA. This CDR3 reads CASSFLHTNTEAFF. CDR3 DNA sequence: TGTGCCAGCAGCTTCCTTCACACAAACACTGAAGCTTTCTTT.

The chain recombines TRBV27 with TRBJ2-5; 7 bases align to TRBD2. The CDR3 covers 15 residues. After removal of 4 bases from V and 2 bases from J, the junction contained 7 bases not matched to a gene. Germline assignment: CDR1 MNHEY and CDR2 SMNVEV (reference sequence). In DNA, the CDR3 is TGTGCCAGCAGTTGGGGGGGAGGGTCTCAAGAGACCCAGTACTTC. This encodes CASSWGGGSQETQYF.

This rearrangement joins TRBV21-1 to TRBJ1-5. TRBV21-1 is marked as a pseudogene. The CDR3 totals 15 residues. The CDR3 DNA is TGTGCCAGCAGCAAGGTCGGTCGTAGCAATCAGCCCCAGCATTTT. Translation gives CASSKVGRSNQPQHF.

The chain recombines TRBV7-3 with TRBJ2-4, with 7 bases that match TRBD1. The trim removed 5 bases at V and 12 bases at J, leaving 13 bases unmatched. The germline CDR1 and CDR2 sequences are SGHTA and FQGTGA. The CDR3 extends over 14 amino acids. The CDR3 is CASSQTGLNHSQYF. Written as DNA, the CDR3 is TGTGCCAGCAGCCAGACAGGGTTGAATCACAGTCAGTACTTC.

The chain has TRBV9 and TRBJ2-5; 8 bases are a match to TRBD2. Unmatched junction bases numbered 8, after V lost 2 bases and J lost 5 bases. Germline-derived CDR1 and CDR2 are SGDLS and YYNGEE. The CDR3 has 15 amino acids. CDR3 sequence: CASSVGLGLRETQYF. The DNA of the CDR3 is TGTGCCAGCAGCGTGGGACTAGGTCTACGGGAGACCCAGTACTTC. Combining the CDR3 with reference TRBV9 and TRBJ2-5 gives the whole variable domain DSGVTQTPKHLITATGQRVTLRCSPRSGDLSVYWYQQSLDQGLQFLIQYYNGEERAKGNILERFSAQQFPDLHSELNLSSLELGDSALYFCASSVGLGLRETQYFGPGTRLLVL.

The V call is TRBV9, the J call TRBJ2-3; D is possibly TRBD2 (6 bases). This CDR3 spans 15 amino acids. Germline CDR1 reads SGDLS; CDR2 reads YYNGEE. V was pared by 2 bases and J by 3 bases, with 13 bases between. CDR3 bases: TGTGCCAGCAGCGTCACCCCAGGAGGGACAGATACGCAGTATTTT. It codes for CASSVTPGGTDTQYF.

The CDR3 nucleotides are TGTGCCAGTAGTCCCCACCCGGGACAGGGAGGCGCTGGACGAGGCACTGAAGCTTTCTTT. Its translation: CASSPHPGQGGAGRGTEAFF. This chain connects TRBV19 to TRBJ1-1; TRBD1 agrees at 9 bases. This CDR3 region has 20 residues. V lost 5 bases, J lost 4 bases, and 23 bases stayed unmatched. Looked up from germline, CDR1 is LNHDA and CDR2 is SQIVND (reference sequence).

The V call is TRBV7-9, the J call TRBJ2-6; a possible D gene is TRBD1 (6 bases). The CDR3 loop spans 16 amino acids. Between the trimmed V and J ends, which lost 4 bases and 1 base, there was a span of 11 bases. Germline V CDR1 and CDR2: SEHNR, FQNEAQ (reference sequence). CDR3 amino acids: CASSSQQGSGANVLTF. CDR3 in DNA: TGTGCCAGCAGCTCACAACAGGGTTCTGGGGCCAACGTCCTGACTTTC.

This chain links TRBV18 with TRBJ2-2, with TRBD1 as a possible D gene (5 bases). With 3 bases removed from V and 1 base from J, the gap between germline ends came to 6 bases. The CDR3 is 14 amino acids. Germline V gene sequence: CDR1 KGHSH, CDR2 LQKENI. The CDR3 DNA sequence: TGTGCCAGCTCACCCGGACAGAACACCGGGGAGCTGTTTTTT. The encoded protein is CASSPGQNTGELFF.

The chain is built from TRBV9 and TRBJ2-1; TRBD2 matches at 13 bases. V shed 4 bases and J 10 bases; nucleotides not matched to a gene: 11. Per the germline V gene, CDR1 is SGDLS and CDR2 is YYNGEE. CDR3 length: 16 residues. In DNA form, the CDR3 reads TGTGCCAGCAGCCCGACTAGCGGGGGGTTGAAGGGGGAGCAGTTCTTC. It specifies CASSPTSGGLKGEQFF. Filled out from reference TRBV9 and TRBJ2-1, the complete variable domain reads DSGVTQTPKHLITATGQRVTLRCSPRSGDLSVYWYQQSLDQGLQFLIQYYNGEERAKGNILERFSAQQFPDLHSELNLSSLELGDSALYFCASSPTSGGLKGEQFFGPGTRLTVL.

The chain employs TRBV5-4 and TRBJ2-3; 12 bases line up with TRBD2. The junction had 9 bases not matched to a gene; V was cut back by 4 bases and J by 3 bases. The germline V gene encodes CDR1 SGHNT and CDR2 YYREEE (reference sequence). This CDR3 region has 17 residues. The CDR3 here is CASSRYASGGVTDTQYF. In DNA form, the CDR3 reads TGTGCCAGCAGCCGGTATGCTAGCGGGGGGGTGACAGATACGCAGTATTTT.

Of note for this clone: At one end the junction does not follow the germline gene, possibly because of a read error. The V gene is TRBV7-9, the J gene TRBJ2-6; 7 nucleotides match TRBD1. The CDR3 has 15 amino acids. The germline gives CDR1 SEHNR, CDR2 FQNEAQ (reference sequence). The CDR3 reads CASSRTGSGANGLTF. The CDR3, as DNA: TGTGCCAGCAGCCGGACAGGCTCTGGGGCCAACGGCCTGACTTTC.

There are a few counts of this clone. This chain joins TRBV7-2 and TRBJ1-1, with a tentative D call TRBD1 (5 bases). Germline CDR1 is SGHTA and CDR2 is FQGNSA. CDR3 length equals 11 residues. V was cut by 3 bases and J by 9 bases, with 8 bases left in between. The CDR3 spells CASSFRAKAFF. Here the CDR3 DNA reads TGTGCCAGCAGCTTCAGGGCAAAAGCTTTCTTT.

The rearrangement uses TRBV5-6 and TRBJ1-1; D not resolved. The CDR3 contains 13 residues. Between the trimmed V and J ends, which lost 1 base and 10 bases, there was a span of 14 bases. Germline V lookup: CDR1 SGHDT, CDR2 YYEEEE. The CDR3: CASSLTSQQRAFF. In DNA form, the CDR3 reads TGTGCCAGCAGCTTGACAAGCCAACAGAGAGCTTTCTTT.

This chain uses TRBV28 with TRBJ2-3, with a possible D match to TRBD1 (6 bases). This CDR3 has 15 residues. Germline V gives CDR1 MDHEN, CDR2 SYDVKM. The ends were cut back, 1 base at V and 2 bases at J, with 10 bases in the middle. CDR3 loop: CASSLSRGDTDTQYF. The CDR3 DNA reads TGTGCCAGCAGTTTATCCAGGGGAGACACAGATACGCAGTATTTT.

The chain combines TRBV10-3 with TRBJ1-2; no definite D call. This CDR3 spans 17 amino acids. V was trimmed by 0 bases and J by 2 bases, leaving 16 bases between them. CDR1 and CDR2 from the germline V gene are ENHRY and SYGVKD. CDR3 in amino acids: CAISESGGRHINYGYTF. CDR3 sequence (DNA): TGTGCCATCAGTGAGTCGGGAGGAAGACACATCAACTATGGCTACACCTTC.

The genes are TRBV6-5 and TRBJ1-5; weak D call: TRBD1 (6 bases). Germline V lookup: CDR1 MNHEY, CDR2 SVGAGI. Trimming removed 0 bases from V and 0 bases from J, with 9 bases in between. The CDR3 spans 16 residues. As DNA, the CDR3 is TGTGCCAGCAGTTACTCGGGCAGGGGTAGCAATCAGCCCCAGCATTTT. Protein: CASSYSGRGSNQPQHF.

J is TRBJ1-5 and V is TRBV12-5; 7 bases map to TRBD1. V lost 5 bases to trimming and J lost 6 bases; unmatched junction nucleotides: 13. CDR1 LGHNT and CDR2 FRNRAP come from the germline V gene. The CDR3 runs to 16 residues. The CDR3 sequence: CASGDHPTGIPQPQHF. CDR3 DNA sequence: TGTGCTAGTGGTGACCACCCGACAGGGATTCCTCAGCCCCAGCATTTT.

The chain links TRBV5-1 to TRBJ2-2, with D possibly TRBD2 on 5 matching bases. This CDR3 spans 16 amino acids. Trimming removed 0 bases at V and 4 bases at J, with 13 bases between. Germline assignment: CDR1 SGHRS and CDR2 YFSETQ. CDR3 protein: CASSLDPLARTGELFF. CDR3 nucleotides: TGCGCCAGCAGCTTGGATCCCCTAGCTCGCACCGGGGAGCTGTTTTTT.

The rearrangement joins TRBV7-9 to TRBJ1-2; TRBD1 matches 10 bases. Germline-derived CDR1 and CDR2 are SEHNR and FQNEAQ (reference sequence). With 5 bases clipped from V and 8 bases from J, the junction kept 14 bases outside the gene matches. CDR3 length: 16 residues. Here the CDR3 reads CASSPRQGAMGRGYTF. Written as DNA, the CDR3 is TGTGCCAGCAGCCCTAGACAGGGGGCGATGGGCCGAGGCTACACCTTC.